A single sample gave rise to the 10 T cell receptor beta chains below, sequenced in a study of blood T cell repertoires in COVID-19. Method: immunoSEQ multiplex PCR; TCRdb's copy keeps in-frame clones and lacks some. The table records 70,000 to 85,000 clones, approximately 82% of them present only once. Sample: peripheral blood. These receptors originate from a human donor in a cohort sampled during active COVID-19.

V usage is TRBV6-5 and J usage is TRBJ1-1, with D possibly being TRBD1 (5 bases). Germline V gene data show CDR1 as MNHEY and CDR2 as SVGAGI. The CDR3 totals 13 residues. V was cut by 6 bases and J by 0 bases, with 8 bases left in between. Here the CDR3 reads CASRRQLNTEAFF. CDR3 DNA sequence: TGTGCCAGCAGGAGACAGTTGAACACTGAAGCTTTCTTT.

The V and J genes are TRBV2 and TRBJ1-2, with TRBD1 identical over 7 bases. Trimming took 6 bases from V and 3 from J; bases not matched to a gene: 10. Germline V gene data show CDR1 as SNHLY and CDR2 as FYNNEI. The CDR3 totals 15 residues. The CDR3 coding sequence is TGTGCCAGCAGGGGGACAGCCCTGGGCGACTATGGCTACACCTTC. Protein: CASRGTALGDYGYTF.

The chain uses TRBV27 and TRBJ1-5, with TRBD1 matching 7 bases. Per germline, CDR1 MNHEY and CDR2 SMNVEV (reference sequence). The CDR3 has 15 residues. With 6 bases clipped from V and 1 base from J, the junction kept 6 bases outside the gene matches. In DNA form, the CDR3 reads TGTGCCAGCAGGACAGGGACCTCGAGCAATCAGCCCCAGCATTTT. Amino acid sequence: CASRTGTSSNQPQHF.

The DNA of the CDR3 is TGTGCCAGCAGCGTAAGGGGTGGCTATGGCTACACCTTC. Translation: CASSVRGGYGYTF. This chain uses TRBV6-5 with TRBJ1-2; tentatively, D is TRBD1 (5 bases). Trimming removed 6 bases from V and 4 bases from J, with 12 bases in between. Germline V lookup: CDR1 MNHEY, CDR2 SVGAGI. The CDR3 length is 13 residues.

The rearrangement uses TRBV2 and TRBJ1-4; D remains unclear. This CDR3 contains 10 residues. Per germline, CDR1 SNHLY and CDR2 FYNNEI. V was clipped by 8 bases and J by 8 bases, with 6 bases between them. The CDR3 here is CASQREKLFF. CDR3 sequence (DNA): TGTGCCAGCCAGCGGGAAAAACTGTTTTTT.

J is TRBJ1-1 and V is TRBV5-1; D gene ambiguous. From germline, CDR1 is SGHRS and CDR2 YFSETQ. With 1 base removed from V and 3 bases from J, the gap between germline ends came to 10 bases. The CDR3 has 14 amino acids. In DNA form, the CDR3 reads TGCGCCAGCAGCTTGAGGAGGGAACACACTGAAGCTTTCTTT. It yields the protein CASSLRREHTEAFF.

The V gene is TRBV5-1, the J gene TRBJ2-1; TRBD2 matches at 16 bases. After removal of 4 bases from V and 4 bases from J, the junction contained 8 bases not matched to a gene. The CDR3 is made up of 18 amino acids. The germline CDR1 and CDR2 sequences are SGHRS and YFSETQ. CDR3 nucleotides: TGCGCCAGCAGCGCCGGGACTAGCGGGGGGGCCATATACAATGAGCAGTTCTTC. Protein sequence: CASSAGTSGGAIYNEQFF.

This clone was seen once. This chain joins TRBV28 and TRBJ1-6, with D unclear. Germline V gene lookup returns CDR1 MDHEN and CDR2 SYDVKM. Trimming pared 6 bases from V and 14 bases from J, leaving 17 bases between. CDR3 length equals 13 residues. CDR3 nucleotides: TGTGCCAGCAGACCACCGGGATTTGGATCCCTCCACTTT. It specifies CASRPPGFGSLHF.

V gene TRBV28 combines with J gene TRBJ1-4; perhaps TRBD1 as D (6 bases). The V gene's germline CDR1 is MDHEN and CDR2 SYDVKM. This CDR3 spans 13 amino acids. V lost 5 bases, J lost 6 bases, and 10 bases lay in between. CDR3 residues: CASSITGYEKLFF. The CDR3 DNA reads TGTGCCAGCAGTATTACAGGGTATGAAAAACTGTTTTTT. Drawing the rest from reference TRBV28 and TRBJ1-4, the complete variable domain is DVKVTQSSRYLVKRTGEKVFLECVQDMDHENMFWYRQDPGLGLRLIYFSYDVKMKEKGDIPEGYSVSREKKERFSLILESASTNQTSMYLCASSITGYEKLFFGSGTQLSVL.

The rearrangement links TRBV28 to TRBJ1-5; a possible D gene is TRBD1 (6 bases). Trimming took off 3 bases at V and 8 bases at J, with 11 bases between the two ends. The CDR3 loop spans 13 amino acids. The germline CDR1 and CDR2 sequences are MDHEN and SYDVKM. The CDR3 bases are TGTGCCAGCAGTTTCGATGCAGGGGAGCCCCAGCATTTT. It is translated as CASSFDAGEPQHF.